This T cell receptor (beta chain) was documented in a study of blood T cell repertoires in COVID-19. CDR3 size: 14 residues. J was trimmed by 5 bases and V by 0 bases; bases with no gene match: 4. Germline V gene lookup returns CDR1 SGHRS and CDR2 YFSETQ. TCRdb's table, derived via immunoSEQ multiplex PCR, lists solely in-frame clones and lacks some. The sample lists 100,000 or so clones, about 87% occurring once. This clonotype was sampled from a man in his fifties or sixties with active or convalescent COVID-19. The chain is built from TRBV5-1 and TRBJ2-7, with 8 bases that match TRBD1. Sequences were obtained from peripheral blood. The CDR3 loop is CASSLGQGSNEQYF. DNA for the CDR3: TGCGCCAGCAGCTTGGGACAGGGGAGCAACGAGCAGTACTTC.